The 12 T cell receptor beta chains presented below share a single source sample, sequenced in a study of cytomegalovirus exposure and HLA in healthy donors. PCR amplification relied on 60 Vbeta primers (plus 13 Jbeta primers). The protocol was immunoSEQ multiplex PCR, while the TCRdb copy is restricted to in-frame clones and leaves out a portion. Here the sample spans roughly 120,000 clones, over 60% being singletons. The specimen sequenced was PBMCs. The receptor source for this set is a human donor in good health.

The chain couples TRBV28 to TRBJ2-3; D possibly corresponds to TRBD2 (6 bases). V was cut by 2 bases and J by 6 bases, with 15 bases left in between. This CDR3 comprises 15 residues. The V gene's germline CDR1 is MDHEN and CDR2 SYDVKM. CDR3 coding DNA: TGTGCCAGCAGTTTACGGGGGTCGGTGGGGGATACGCAGTATTTT. Translation: CASSLRGSVGDTQYF.

The CDR3 DNA reads TGTGCCAGCTCACCAGACAGTACTGAAGCTTTCTTT. This sequence encodes CASSPDSTEAFF. This sequence joins TRBV18 and TRBJ1-1, with a weak D call TRBD1 (5 bases). This CDR3 is 12 amino acids long. Trimming pared 2 bases from V and 5 bases from J, leaving 6 bases between. Germline CDR1 is KGHSH and CDR2 is LQKENI.

V gene TRBV10-2 combines with J gene TRBJ1-6; D gene unclear. Germline V gene data show CDR1 as WSHSY and CDR2 as SAAADI. The CDR3 covers 16 residues. V dropped 7 bases and J dropped 2 bases, with 15 bases sitting between them. In DNA, the CDR3 is TGCGCCAGCATGGAAGGCAGCGACCCCTATAATTCACCCCTCCACTTT. Protein sequence: CASMEGSDPYNSPLHF.

J is TRBJ2-1 and V is TRBV7-9; 10 nucleotides line up with TRBD2. Germline CDR1 reads SEHNR; CDR2 reads FQNEAQ (reference sequence). J lost 4 bases, V lost 0 bases, and 9 bases had no gene match. The CDR3 spans 18 residues. The CDR3 DNA follows: TGTGCCAGCAGCTTAGCGCCACTAGCGGGGAACCAGTACAATGAGCAGTTCTTC. Translated: CASSLAPLAGNQYNEQFF. The variable domain in full, completed from reference TRBV7-9 and TRBJ2-1, reads DTGVSQNPRHKITKRGQNVTFRCDPISEHNRLYWYRQTLGQGPEFLTYFQNEAQLEKSRLLSDRFSAERPKGSFSTLEIQRTEQGDSAMYLCASSLAPLAGNQYNEQFFGPGTRLTVL.

The chain combines TRBV7-2 with TRBJ1-3, with no clear D. The CDR3 spans 14 residues. V lost 2 bases and J 0 bases, leaving 5 bases between the germline ends. Germline V gene lookup returns CDR1 SGHTA and CDR2 FQGNSA. CDR3 sequence reads: CASSLLYSGNTIYF. Written as DNA, the CDR3 is TGTGCCAGCAGCTTATTGTACTCTGGAAACACCATATATTTT. Together with reference TRBV7-2 and TRBJ1-3, the CDR3 gives the full variable domain: GAGVSQSPSNKVTEKGKDVELRCDPISGHTALYWYRQSLGQGLEFLIYFQGNSAPDKSGLPSDRFSAERTGGSVSTLTIQRTQQEDSAVYLCASSLLYSGNTIYFGEGSWLTVV.

This clone showed up just once. The V call is TRBV6-5, the J call TRBJ2-5, with D possibly matching TRBD1 (7 bases). CDR3 length: 14 amino acids. The germline V gene encodes CDR1 MNHEY and CDR2 SVGAGI. Trimming took off 6 bases at V and 7 bases at J, with 18 bases between the two ends. CDR3 sequence (DNA): TGTGCCAGCAGCCGAGACAGGGTGGGGGGGACCCAGTACTTC. Translated: CASSRDRVGGTQYF.

This clone has a single count. This sequence joins TRBV27 and TRBJ1-2; D perhaps matches TRBD1 (6 bases). The CDR3 runs 14 residues. V was trimmed by 3 bases and J by 5 bases, leaving 13 bases between them. Germline V gene lookup returns CDR1 MNHEY and CDR2 SMNVEV (reference sequence). CDR3 nucleotides: TGTGCCAGCAGTTTTCAGGGGTGGAGGTATGGCTACACCTTC. It is translated as CASSFQGWRYGYTF.

The V and J genes are TRBV5-1 and TRBJ2-7, with 10 bases that match TRBD1. Germline assignment: CDR1 SGHRS and CDR2 YFSETQ. The CDR3 loop spans 13 amino acids. With V trimmed by 4 bases and J by 6 bases, 4 bases remained unmatched. CDR3 nucleotides: TGCGCCAGCAGCAGCGGACAGGGGGGCGAGCAGTACTTC. Translation: CASSSGQGGEQYF.

The chain links TRBV7-9 to TRBJ2-7; 7 bases line up with TRBD2. CDR3 length: 16 amino acids. V was clipped by 0 bases and J by 3 bases; unmatched bases: 8. Germline CDR1 reads SEHNR; CDR2 reads FQNEAQ (reference sequence). This CDR3 is CASSLAGGGDIYEQYF. The DNA for the CDR3 is TGTGCCAGCAGCTTAGCGGGGGGGGGAGATATCTACGAGCAGTACTTC.

The rearrangement uses TRBV9 and TRBJ1-2, with 12 bases that match TRBD1. V shed 3 bases, J shed 10 bases, and the junction held 7 bases outside the gene matches. Germline V gene sequence: CDR1 SGDLS, CDR2 YYNGEE. This CDR3 has 14 residues. Here the CDR3 reads CASSGGTGGLVYTF. The CDR3 DNA reads as TGTGCCAGCAGCGGCGGGACAGGGGGCTTGGTCTACACCTTC.

The chain recombines TRBV19 with TRBJ1-6, with D unresolved. The germline gives CDR1 LNHDA, CDR2 SQIVND (reference sequence). The CDR3 runs to 13 residues. V was shortened by 5 bases and J by 5 bases, with 7 bases between the two germline ends. The CDR3 spells CASSQEHNSPLHF. Here the CDR3 DNA reads TGTGCCAGTAGTCAGGAACATAATTCACCCCTCCACTTT.

This clone has only a few counts. V gene TRBV7-8 combines with J gene TRBJ2-7, with D perhaps TRBD1 (7 bases). V was cut by 5 bases and J by 1 base, with 15 bases left in between. CDR3 size: 15 residues. Looked up from germline, CDR1 is SGHVS and CDR2 is FQNEAQ. The CDR3 region is CASSRIPGGSYEQYF. In DNA, the CDR3 is TGTGCCAGCAGCCGCATACCAGGGGGGTCCTACGAGCAGTACTTC.